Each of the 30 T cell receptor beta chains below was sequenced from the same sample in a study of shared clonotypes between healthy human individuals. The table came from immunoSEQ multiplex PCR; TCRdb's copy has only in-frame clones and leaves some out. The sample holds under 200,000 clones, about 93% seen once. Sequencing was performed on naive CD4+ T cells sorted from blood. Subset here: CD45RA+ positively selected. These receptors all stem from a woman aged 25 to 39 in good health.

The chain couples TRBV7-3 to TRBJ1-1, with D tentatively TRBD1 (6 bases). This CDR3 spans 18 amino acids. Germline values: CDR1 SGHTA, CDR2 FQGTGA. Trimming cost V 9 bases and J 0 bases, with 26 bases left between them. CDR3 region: CARKNNIRGERMNTEAFF. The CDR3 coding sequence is TGTGCCAGAAAAAACAATATCAGGGGAGAGAGGATGAACACTGAAGCTTTCTTT.

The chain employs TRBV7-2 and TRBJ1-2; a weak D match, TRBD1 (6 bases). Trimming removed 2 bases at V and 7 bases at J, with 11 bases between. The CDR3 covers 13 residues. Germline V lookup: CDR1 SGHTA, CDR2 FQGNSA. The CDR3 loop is CASSLWGRGGYTF. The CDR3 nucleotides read TGTGCCAGCAGCTTATGGGGGCGAGGTGGCTACACCTTC.

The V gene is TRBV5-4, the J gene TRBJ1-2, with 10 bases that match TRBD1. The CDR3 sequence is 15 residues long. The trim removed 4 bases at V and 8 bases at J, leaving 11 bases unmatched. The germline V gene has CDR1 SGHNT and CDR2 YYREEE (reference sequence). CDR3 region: CASSKEGQGLKGYTF. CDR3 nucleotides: TGTGCCAGCAGCAAGGAGGGACAGGGGCTTAAAGGCTACACCTTC.

CDR3 loop: CASSLDAVLNTEAFF. The DNA of the CDR3 is TGCGCCAGCAGCTTGGATGCCGTCTTGAACACTGAAGCTTTCTTT. The chain uses TRBV5-1 and TRBJ1-1, with D unresolved. Trimming pared 0 bases from V and 0 bases from J, leaving 9 bases between. The CDR3 totals 15 residues. The germline CDR1 and CDR2 sequences are SGHRS and YFSETQ.

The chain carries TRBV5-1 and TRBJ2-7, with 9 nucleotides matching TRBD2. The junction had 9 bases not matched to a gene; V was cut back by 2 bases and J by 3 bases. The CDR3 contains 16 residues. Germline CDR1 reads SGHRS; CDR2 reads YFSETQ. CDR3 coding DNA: TGCGCCAGCAGCTTCCTAGCGGGAACCTCAAACTACGAGCAGTACTTC. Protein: CASSFLAGTSNYEQYF. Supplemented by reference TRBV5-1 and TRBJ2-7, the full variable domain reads KAGVTQTPRYLIKTRGQQVTLSCSPISGHRSVSWYQQTPGQGLQFLFEYFSETQRNKGNFPGRFSGRQFSNSRSEMNVSTLELGDSALYLCASSFLAGTSNYEQYFGPGTRLTVT.

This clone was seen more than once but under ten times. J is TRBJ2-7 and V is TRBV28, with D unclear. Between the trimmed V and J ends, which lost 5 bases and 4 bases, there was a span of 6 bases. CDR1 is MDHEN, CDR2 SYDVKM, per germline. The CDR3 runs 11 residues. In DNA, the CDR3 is TGTGCCAGCAGTGTACAGTACGAGCAGTACTTC. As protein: CASSVQYEQYF.

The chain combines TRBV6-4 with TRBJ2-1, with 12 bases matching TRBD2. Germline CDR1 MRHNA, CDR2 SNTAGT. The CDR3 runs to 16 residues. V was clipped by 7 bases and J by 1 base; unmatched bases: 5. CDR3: CASKALAGGSYNEQFF. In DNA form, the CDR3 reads TGTGCCAGCAAAGCACTAGCGGGAGGATCCTACAATGAGCAGTTCTTC.

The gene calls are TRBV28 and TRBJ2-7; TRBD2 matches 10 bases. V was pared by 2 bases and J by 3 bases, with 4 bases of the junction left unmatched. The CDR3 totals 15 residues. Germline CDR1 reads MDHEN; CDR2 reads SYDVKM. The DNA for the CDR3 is TGTGCCAGCAGTTTACTAGCGGGAGATGTCTACGAGCAGTACTTC. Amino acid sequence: CASSLLAGDVYEQYF.

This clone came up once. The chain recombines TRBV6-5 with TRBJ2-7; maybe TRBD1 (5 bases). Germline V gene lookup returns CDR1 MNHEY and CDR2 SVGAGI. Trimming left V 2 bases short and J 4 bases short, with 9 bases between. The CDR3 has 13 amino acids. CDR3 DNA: TGTGCCAGCAGTTACGCAGGGATGTACGAGCAGTACTTC. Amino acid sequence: CASSYAGMYEQYF.

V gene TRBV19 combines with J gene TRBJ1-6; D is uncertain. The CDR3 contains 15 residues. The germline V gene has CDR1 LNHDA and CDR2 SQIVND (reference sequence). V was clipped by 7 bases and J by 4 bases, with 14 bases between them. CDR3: CASTPGGGYNSPLHF. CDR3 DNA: TGTGCCAGTACTCCCGGAGGAGGGTATAATTCACCCCTCCACTTT.

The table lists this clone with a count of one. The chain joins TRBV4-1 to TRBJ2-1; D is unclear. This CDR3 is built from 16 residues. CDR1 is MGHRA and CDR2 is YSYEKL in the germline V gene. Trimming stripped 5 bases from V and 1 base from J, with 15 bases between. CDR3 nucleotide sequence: TGCGCCAGCAGCACTTGGGCGAGGCCATCCTACAATGAGCAGTTCTTC. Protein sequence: CASSTWARPSYNEQFF.

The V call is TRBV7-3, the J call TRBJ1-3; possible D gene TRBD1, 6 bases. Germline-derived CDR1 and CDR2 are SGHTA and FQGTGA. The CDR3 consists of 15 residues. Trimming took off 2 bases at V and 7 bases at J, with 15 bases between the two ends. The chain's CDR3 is CASSLGGHTPNTIYF. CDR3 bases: TGTGCCAGCAGCTTAGGGGGACATACTCCGAACACCATATATTTT.

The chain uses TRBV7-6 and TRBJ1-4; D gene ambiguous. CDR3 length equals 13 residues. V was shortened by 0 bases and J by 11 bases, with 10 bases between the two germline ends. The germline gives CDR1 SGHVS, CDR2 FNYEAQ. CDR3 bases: TGTGCCAGCAGCTTAGCGTACCCTAACAAACTGTTTTTT. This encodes CASSLAYPNKLFF. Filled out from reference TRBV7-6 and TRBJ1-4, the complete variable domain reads GAGVSQSPRYKVTKRGQDVALRCDPISGHVSLYWYRQALGQGPEFLTYFNYEAQQDKSGLPNDRFSAERPEGSISTLTIQRTEQRDSAMYRCASSLAYPNKLFFGSGTQLSVL.

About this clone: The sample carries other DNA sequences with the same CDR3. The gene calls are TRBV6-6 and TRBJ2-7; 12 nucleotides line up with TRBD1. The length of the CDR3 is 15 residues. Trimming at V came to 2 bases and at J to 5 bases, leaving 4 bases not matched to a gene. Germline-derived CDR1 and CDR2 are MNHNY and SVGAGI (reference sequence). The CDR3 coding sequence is TGTGCCAGCAGTTACCCGGGACAGGGGGCCCACGAGCAGTACTTC. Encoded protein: CASSYPGQGAHEQYF.

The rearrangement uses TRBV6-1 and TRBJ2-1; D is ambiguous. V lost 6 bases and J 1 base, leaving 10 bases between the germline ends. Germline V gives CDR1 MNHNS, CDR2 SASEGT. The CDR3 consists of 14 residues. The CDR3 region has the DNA TGTGCCAGCAGACCGGAGAGTTCCTACAATGAGCAGTTCTTC. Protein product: CASRPESSYNEQFF.

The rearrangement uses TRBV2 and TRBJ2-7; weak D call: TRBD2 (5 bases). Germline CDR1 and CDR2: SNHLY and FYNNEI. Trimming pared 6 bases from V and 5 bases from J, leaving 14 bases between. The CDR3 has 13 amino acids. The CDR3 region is CASRTTFGNEQYF. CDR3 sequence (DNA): TGTGCCAGCAGAACCACTTTCGGGAACGAGCAGTACTTC.

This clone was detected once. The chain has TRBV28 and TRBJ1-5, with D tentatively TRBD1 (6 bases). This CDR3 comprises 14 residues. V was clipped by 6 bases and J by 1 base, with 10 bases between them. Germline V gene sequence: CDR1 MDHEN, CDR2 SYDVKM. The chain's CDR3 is CASSRDTSNQPQHF. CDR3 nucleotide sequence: TGTGCCAGCAGCCGGGACACCAGCAATCAGCCCCAGCATTTT. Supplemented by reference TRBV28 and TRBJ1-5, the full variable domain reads DVKVTQSSRYLVKRTGEKVFLECVQDMDHENMFWYRQDPGLGLRLIYFSYDVKMKEKGDIPEGYSVSREKKERFSLILESASTNQTSMYLCASSRDTSNQPQHFGDGTRLSIL.

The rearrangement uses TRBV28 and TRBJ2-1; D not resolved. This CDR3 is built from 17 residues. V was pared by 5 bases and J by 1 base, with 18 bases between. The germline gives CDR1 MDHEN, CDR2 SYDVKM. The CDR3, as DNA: TGTGCCAGCAGTCCGACATACAGAGAAGGATCCTACAATGAGCAGTTCTTC. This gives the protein CASSPTYREGSYNEQFF.

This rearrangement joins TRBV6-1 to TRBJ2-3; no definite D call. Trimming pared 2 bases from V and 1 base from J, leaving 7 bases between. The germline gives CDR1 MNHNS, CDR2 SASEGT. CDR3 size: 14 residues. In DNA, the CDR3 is TGTGCCAGCAGTGAACAGAGACGCACAGATACGCAGTATTTT. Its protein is CASSEQRRTDTQYF.

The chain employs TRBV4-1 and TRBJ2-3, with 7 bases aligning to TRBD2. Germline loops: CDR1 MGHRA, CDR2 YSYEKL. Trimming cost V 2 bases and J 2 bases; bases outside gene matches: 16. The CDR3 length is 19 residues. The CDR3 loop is CASSQYPRGKRGDTDTQYF. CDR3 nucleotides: TGCGCCAGCAGCCAATACCCTAGAGGTAAACGGGGGGACACAGATACGCAGTATTTT.

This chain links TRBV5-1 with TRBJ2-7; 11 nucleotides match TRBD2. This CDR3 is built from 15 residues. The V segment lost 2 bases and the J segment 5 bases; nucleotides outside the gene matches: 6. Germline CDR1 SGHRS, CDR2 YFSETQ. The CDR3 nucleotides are TGCGCCAGCAGCTTAACACTAGCGGGAGCCCACGAGCAGTACTTC. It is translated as CASSLTLAGAHEQYF. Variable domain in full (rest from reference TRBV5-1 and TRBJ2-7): KAGVTQTPRYLIKTRGQQVTLSCSPISGHRSVSWYQQTPGQGLQFLFEYFSETQRNKGNFPGRFSGRQFSNSRSEMNVSTLELGDSALYLCASSLTLAGAHEQYFGPGTRLTVT.

CDR3 in DNA: TGTGCCACCAGCAGCCAGGGACTAGCGGGAGTCCGGGGCTACAATGAGCAGTTCTTC. Its translation is CATSSQGLAGVRGYNEQFF. The gene calls are TRBV15 and TRBJ2-1; 14 bases align to TRBD2. V was pared by 3 bases and J by 3 bases, with 10 bases of the junction left unmatched. CDR1 LNHNV and CDR2 YYDKDF come from the germline V gene (reference sequence). CDR3 length equals 19 residues.

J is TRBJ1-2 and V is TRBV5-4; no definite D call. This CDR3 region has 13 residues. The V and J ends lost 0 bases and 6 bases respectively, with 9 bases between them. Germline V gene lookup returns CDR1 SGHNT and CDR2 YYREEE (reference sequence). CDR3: CASSLEVGDGYTF. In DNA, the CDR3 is TGTGCCAGCAGCTTGGAAGTCGGGGATGGCTACACCTTC. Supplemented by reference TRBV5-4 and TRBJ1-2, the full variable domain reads ETGVTQSPTHLIKTRGQQVTLRCSSQSGHNTVSWYQQALGQGPQFIFQYYREEENGRGNFPPRFSGLQFPNYSSELNVNALELDDSALYLCASSLEVGDGYTFGSGTRLTVV.

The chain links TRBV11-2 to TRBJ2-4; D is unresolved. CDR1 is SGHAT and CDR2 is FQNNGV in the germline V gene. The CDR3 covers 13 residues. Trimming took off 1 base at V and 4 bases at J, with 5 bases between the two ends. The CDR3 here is CASSLGQKNIQYF. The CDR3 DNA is TGTGCCAGCAGCTTAGGGCAGAAAAACATTCAGTACTTC.

In DNA form, the CDR3 reads TGTGCCAGCAGCCTAACAGGCTTCAGGGAGCAGTACTTC. It encodes CASSLTGFREQYF. V usage is TRBV28 and J usage is TRBJ2-5, with D perhaps being TRBD1 or TRBD2 (5 bases each). V was pared by 6 bases and J by 11 bases, with 19 bases between. The CDR3 contains 13 residues. Germline assignment: CDR1 MDHEN and CDR2 SYDVKM.

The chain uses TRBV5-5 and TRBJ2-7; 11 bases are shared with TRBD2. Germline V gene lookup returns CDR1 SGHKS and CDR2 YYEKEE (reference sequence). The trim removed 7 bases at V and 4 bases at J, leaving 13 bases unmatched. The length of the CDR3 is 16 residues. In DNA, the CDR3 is TGTGCCAGCCACCTGAGTGGGACTAGCGGAGGTTACGAGCAGTACTTC. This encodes CASHLSGTSGGYEQYF.

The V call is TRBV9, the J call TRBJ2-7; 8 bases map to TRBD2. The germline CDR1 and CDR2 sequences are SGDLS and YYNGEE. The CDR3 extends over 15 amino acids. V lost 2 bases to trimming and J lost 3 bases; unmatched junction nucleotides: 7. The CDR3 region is CASSVASGLNYEQYF. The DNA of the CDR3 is TGTGCCAGCAGCGTGGCTAGCGGGCTTAACTACGAGCAGTACTTC. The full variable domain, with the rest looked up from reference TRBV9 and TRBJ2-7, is DSGVTQTPKHLITATGQRVTLRCSPRSGDLSVYWYQQSLDQGLQFLIQYYNGEERAKGNILERFSAQQFPDLHSELNLSSLELGDSALYFCASSVASGLNYEQYFGPGTRLTVT.

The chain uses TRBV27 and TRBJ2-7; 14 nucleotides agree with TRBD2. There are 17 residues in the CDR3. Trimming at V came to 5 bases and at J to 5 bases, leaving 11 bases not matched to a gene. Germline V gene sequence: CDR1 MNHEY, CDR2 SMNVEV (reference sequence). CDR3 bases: TGTGCCAGCAGTCCGGGACTAGCGGGAGTATGGTCGAACGAGCAGTACTTC. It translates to CASSPGLAGVWSNEQYF.

The CDR3 is CASSTGQSYEQYF. The CDR3 nucleotides read TGTGCCAGCAGCACGGGACAGTCCTACGAGCAGTACTTC. V gene TRBV2 combines with J gene TRBJ2-7; TRBD1 matches 7 bases. From germline, CDR1 is SNHLY and CDR2 FYNNEI. There are 13 residues in the CDR3. The V segment lost 6 bases and the J segment 1 base; nucleotides outside the gene matches: 3.

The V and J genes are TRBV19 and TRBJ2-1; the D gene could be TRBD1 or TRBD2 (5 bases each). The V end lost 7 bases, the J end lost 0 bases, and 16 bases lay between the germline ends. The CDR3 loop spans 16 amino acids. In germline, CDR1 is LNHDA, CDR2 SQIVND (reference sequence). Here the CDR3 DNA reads TGTGCCAGTACCTCCGGATGGGACGGCTCCTACAATGAGCAGTTCTTC. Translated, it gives CASTSGWDGSYNEQFF.